The 14 T cell receptor beta chains listed next were all sequenced from one sample in a study of T cell repertoires in cytomegalovirus infection. TCRdb re-called the reads through MiXCR, storing one row per CDR3 protein. Of some 450,000 distinct CDR3 sequences listed, approximately 31% are singletons. The source material was PBMCs. The receptors here all came from a human donor in good health (CMV status not recorded). Some clones in this sample may be carry-over from other donors' samples.

This sequence joins TRBV6-2 or TRBV6-3 and TRBJ1-5; 10 nucleotides agree with TRBD1. Germline V CDR1 and CDR2: MNHEY, SVGEGT. This CDR3 has 20 residues. The trim removed 4 bases at V and 1 base at J, leaving 16 bases unmatched. CDR3 coding DNA: TGTGCCAGCAGTTTGTGGGGACAGGGGATGCAGGGGGGAAGCAATCAGCCCCAGCATTTT. Encoded protein: CASSLWGQGMQGGSNQPQHF.

The gene calls are TRBV19 and TRBJ1-5; possible D gene TRBD1, 5 bases. Trimming removed 3 bases from V and 0 bases from J, with 15 bases in between. Germline loops: CDR1 LNHDA, CDR2 SQIVND (reference sequence). The CDR3 loop spans 17 amino acids. CDR3 sequence (DNA): TGTGCCAGTAGTATCGCCCCGGACATATATAGCAATCAGCCCCAGCATTTT. This encodes CASSIAPDIYSNQPQHF.

This clonotype was counted a single time. The chain links TRBV27 to TRBJ2-3, with no clear D. Germline V lookup: CDR1 MNHEY, CDR2 SMNVEV (reference sequence). Trimming left V 10 bases short and J 3 bases short, with 17 bases between. The CDR3 is 14 amino acids. DNA of the CDR3: TGTGCCATCGCTGGACCCTTTGGGACAGATACGCAGTATTTT. As protein: CAIAGPFGTDTQYF.

The chain is built from TRBV19 and TRBJ1-1; 7 bases match TRBD1. The germline CDR1 and CDR2 sequences are LNHDA and SQIVND (reference sequence). After removal of 6 bases from V and 1 base from J, the junction contained 11 bases not matched to a gene. The length of the CDR3 is 16 residues. The CDR3 loop reads CASSRRQGVRNTEAFF. The DNA for the CDR3 is TGTGCCAGTAGCCGGAGACAGGGAGTACGGAACACTGAAGCTTTCTTT.

This clonotype occurred a few times. The J gene is TRBJ2-3, the V gene TRBV7-9, with D tentatively TRBD1 or TRBD2 (5 bases each). V was pared by 0 bases and J by 2 bases, with 12 bases between. This CDR3 has 16 residues. Per the germline V gene, CDR1 is SEHNR and CDR2 is FQNEAQ (reference sequence). Here the CDR3 reads CASSLARGEYTDTQYF. CDR3 nucleotides: TGTGCCAGCAGCTTAGCGCGAGGGGAATACACAGATACGCAGTATTTT.

The chain couples TRBV24-1 to TRBJ2-3, with D possibly matching TRBD1 (5 bases). CDR3 length equals 17 residues. Germline V gives CDR1 KGHDR, CDR2 SFDVKD. V lost 4 bases and J 4 bases, leaving 20 bases between the germline ends. The DNA for the CDR3 is TGTGCCACCAGTGACCCCCGCGGTGGGGCACAGCCAGATACGCAGTATTTT. This translates into CATSDPRGGAQPDTQYF.

This clonotype showed up many times. This chain links TRBV7-2 with TRBJ2-5; 15 nucleotides match TRBD2. The V segment lost 3 bases and the J segment 5 bases; nucleotides outside the gene matches: 7. The CDR3 loop spans 17 amino acids. Germline V gene sequence: CDR1 SGHTA, CDR2 FQGNSA. CDR3 loop: CASSFPGLAGGLETQYF. The CDR3 DNA reads as TGTGCCAGCAGCTTCCCCGGACTAGCGGGGGGGCTGGAGACCCAGTACTTC.

This clonotype came up a few times. The V gene is TRBV4-3, the J gene TRBJ2-1, with D tentatively TRBD1 or TRBD2 (5 bases each). V shed 1 base and J shed 2 bases, with 15 bases lying between them. Germline-derived CDR1 and CDR2 are LGHNA and YSLEER. The CDR3 length is 17 residues. CDR3 sequence reads: CASSQVSGGVAYNEQFF. The CDR3 nucleotides read TGCGCCAGCAGCCAAGTCAGTGGGGGAGTAGCCTACAATGAGCAGTTCTTC.

This clonotype was counted at least ten times. The rearrangement uses TRBV29-1 and TRBJ2-1, with D perhaps matching TRBD1 or TRBD2 (6 bases each). V lost 6 bases to trimming and J lost 5 bases, with 11 bases between them. The CDR3 consists of 12 residues. Germline CDR1 reads SQVTM; CDR2 reads ANQGSEA. The CDR3 region has the DNA TGCAGCGTCGCGAGGGGGGACAATGAGCAGTTCTTC. This translates into CSVARGDNEQFF.

In nucleotides, the CDR3 is TGCAGTGCGTTTTACAATGAGCAGTTCTTC. This codes for CSAFYNEQFF. V is TRBV20-1 and J is TRBJ2-1; unclear D gene. CDR1 and CDR2 from the germline V gene are DFQATT and SNEGSKA (reference sequence). CDR3 length: 10 residues. V lost 6 bases to trimming and J lost 4 bases, with 4 bases between them.

This clonotype has just a few counts. The chain uses TRBV27 and TRBJ2-1, with no clear D. The germline V gene has CDR1 MNHEY and CDR2 SMNVEV (reference sequence). V was pared by 5 bases and J by 2 bases, with 7 bases between. This CDR3 is built from 13 residues. The CDR3 DNA reads as TGTGCCAGCAGTCGAAAAGCCTACAATGAGCAGTTCTTC. Protein sequence: CASSRKAYNEQFF.

The rearrangement joins TRBV10-3 to TRBJ1-1; TRBD1 agrees at 8 bases. This CDR3 is 14 amino acids long. Germline CDR1 reads ENHRY; CDR2 reads SYGVKD. The V segment lost 6 bases and the J segment 5 bases; nucleotides outside the gene matches: 8. CDR3 residues: CAIRETGEVTEAFF. In DNA form, the CDR3 reads TGTGCCATCAGAGAGACAGGGGAGGTGACTGAAGCTTTCTTT.

This chain joins TRBV6-5 and TRBJ2-7; 10 bases align to TRBD1. Unmatched junction bases numbered 4, after V lost 0 bases and J lost 5 bases. The CDR3 is made up of 15 amino acids. Germline loops: CDR1 MNHEY, CDR2 SVGAGI. The CDR3 is CASSYSGQGIDEQYF. As DNA, the CDR3 is TGTGCCAGCAGTTACTCGGGACAGGGGATCGACGAGCAGTACTTC.

The chain carries TRBV7-2 and TRBJ1-6, with D perhaps matching TRBD1 (6 bases). V was pared by 2 bases and J by 6 bases, with 11 bases between. CDR3 length equals 15 residues. CDR1 and CDR2 (germline): SGHTA, FQGNSA. The CDR3 sequence is CASSLPGQVNSPLHF. CDR3 coding DNA: TGTGCCAGCAGCTTACCGGGACAAGTTAATTCACCCCTCCACTTT.